This is a list of T cell receptor beta chains from one sample in a study of OX40 agonist ivuxolimab in advanced cancers. Assay: immunoSEQ multiplex PCR; the TCRdb copy retains only in-frame clones and omits some. The top ten clones hold 4% to 5% of a sample with tens of thousands of clones, approximately 84% of them seen once. Sample: CD4+ or CD8+ T cells sorted from blood, taken in a trial of the OX40 agonist ivuxolimab. Every receptor here comes from an adult with an advanced solid tumor such as melanoma, head and neck, liver or kidney cancer. The CDR3 runs from the conserved cysteine through the conserved F or W. The D gene is left open where the match is weak. Size is omitted from some rows. Given values are once, few, many or a class for expanded clones.

CASSFRLDGGDTQYF	TGTGCCAGCAGTTTCAGGCTCGACGGTGGGGATACGCAGTATTTT	TRBV28	.	15	TRBJ2-3	once
CASSLDQAYEQYF	TGTGCCAGCAGCTTGGACCAGGCTTACGAGCAGTACTTC	TRBV11-2	.	13	TRBJ2-7	.
CASSASASYEQYF	TGTGCCAGCTCAGCTAGTGCCTCCTACGAGCAGTACTTC	TRBV18	.	13	TRBJ2-7	.
CASSQTPQGYTEAFF	TGTGCCAGCAGCCAAACCCCCCAGGGATACACTGAAGCTTTCTTT	TRBV14	.	15	TRBJ1-1	.
CASSPTGTPSGANVLTF	TGCGCCAGCAGCCCGACAGGGACCCCCTCTGGGGCCAACGTCCTGACTTTC	TRBV4-3	TRBD1	17	TRBJ2-6	few
CASSPSGETQYF	TGTGCCAGCAGTCCTTCTGGTGAGACCCAGTACTTC	TRBV27	.	12	TRBJ2-5	.
CASSLGGNTEAFF	TGCGCCAGCAGCTTGGGGGGGAACACTGAAGCTTTCTTT	TRBV5-1	.	13	TRBJ1-1	.
CASSTGEGTGEVITYNEQFF	TGTGCCAGCAGCACGGGAGAGGGGACAGGGGAAGTTATCACCTACAATGAGCAGTTCTTC	TRBV21-1	.	20	TRBJ2-1	.
CASIKEPGGTDTQYF	TGTGCCAGCATAAAGGAACCGGGAGGCACAGATACGCAGTATTTT	TRBV7-2	.	15	TRBJ2-3	.
CASSVGIDYGYTF	TGTGCCAGCAGCGTAGGGATCGACTATGGCTACACCTTC	TRBV9	.	13	TRBJ1-2	.
CASSPSGPSSYEQYF	TGTGCCAGCAGCCCAAGCGGGCCCTCATCCTACGAGCAGTACTTC	TRBV7-2	.	15	TRBJ2-7	.
CASSRQSYEQYF	TGTGCCAGCAGCAGACAGAGCTACGAGCAGTACTTC	TRBV7-9	.	12	TRBJ2-7	.
CASSFVTSGPESDTQYF	TGTGCCAGCAGTTTTGTGACTAGCGGTCCAGAATCAGATACGCAGTATTTT	TRBV28	TRBD2	17	TRBJ2-3	once
CASSPRLAGSEQYF	TGTGCCAGCAGCCCCCGACTAGCGGGCTCCGAGCAGTACTTC	TRBV5-4	TRBD2	14	TRBJ2-7	.
CASTRGNTIYF	TGTGCCAGCACGAGGGGAAACACCATATATTTT	TRBV28	.	11	TRBJ1-3	.
CASSQTGTGRTEAFF	TGTGCCAGCAGTCAGACCGGGACAGGGAGGACTGAAGCTTTCTTT	TRBV6-5	TRBD1	15	TRBJ1-1	.
CASSYPDRQANYGYTF	TGTGCCAGCAGCTACCCCGACAGGCAAGCTAACTATGGCTACACCTTC	TRBV7-9	.	16	TRBJ1-2	once
CASLSQGSYTF	TGTGCCAGTCTCTCCCAGGGGAGCTACACCTTC	TRBV19	.	11	TRBJ1-2	.
CASSLSGLAGVEQFF	TGTGCCAGCAGCTTATCTGGACTAGCGGGAGTTGAGCAGTTCTTC	TRBV7-9	TRBD2	15	TRBJ2-1	.
CASNVREDRSTDTQYF	TGTGCCAGCAACGTTCGGGAGGACAGAAGCACAGATACGCAGTATTTT	TRBV19	.	16	TRBJ2-3	.
CASSSPDRKETQYF	TGTGCCAGCAGCAGCCCCGACAGGAAAGAGACCCAGTACTTC	TRBV28	.	14	TRBJ2-5	.
CASSLGATGEETQYF	TGTGCCAGCAGTTTGGGGGCGACAGGGGAAGAGACCCAGTACTTC	TRBV28	TRBD1	15	TRBJ2-5	.
CASSPTSIHEQFF	TGTGCCAGCAGTCCGACTAGTATCCATGAGCAGTTCTTC	TRBV6-6	.	13	TRBJ2-1	.
CASSISQGAYEQYF	TGTGCCAGTAGTATCTCACAGGGGGCCTACGAGCAGTACTTC	TRBV19	TRBD1	14	TRBJ2-7	.